These 3 T cell receptor beta chains were sequenced from one sample in a study of CD8 T cells in ankylosing spondylitis. TCRdb used MiXCR to reprocess the 5' RACE reads, holding one entry per CDR3 protein. There are 350,000 to 550,000 distinct CDR3 sequences in the sample; more than 25% occur only once, and about 0.9% lies in the top ten. No antigen has been assigned to these receptors. General observations from the study: Among TCR beta sequences, a motif of eight or nine highly homologous variants appeared characteristic of ankylosing spondylitis blood.

The sequenced sample consisted of blood, either unsorted or a sorted T cell fraction (not recorded which). Receptors were obtained from a male donor with ankylosing spondylitis.

The chain uses TRBV3-1 and TRBJ2-7, with D perhaps assigned TRBD1 or TRBD2 (5 bases each). The CDR3 runs to 13 residues. CDR1 LGHDT and CDR2 YNNKEL come from the germline V gene (reference sequence). V was shortened by 4 bases and J by 9 bases, with 16 bases between the two germline ends. CDR3 in DNA: TGTGCCAGCAGCCCGACGGGGACCGGAGCGCAGTACTTC. This translates into CASSPTGTGAQYF.

This clonotype showed up just a few times. V usage is TRBV20-1 and J usage is TRBJ1-1; D is undetermined. The CDR3 has 13 residues. V lost 5 bases, J lost 3 bases, and 13 bases lay in between. Germline V gene sequence: CDR1 DFQATT, CDR2 SNEGSKA (reference sequence). The CDR3 region is CSAARQVDTEAFF. The CDR3 DNA reads TGCAGTGCTGCCCGCCAGGTCGACACTGAAGCTTTCTTT.

CDR3 nucleotide sequence: TGTGCCAGCAGACTATTTGGGGACAGGGCGAACACTGAAGCTTTCTTT. It specifies CASRLFGDRANTEAFF. The rearrangement uses TRBV5-6 and TRBJ1-1; TRBD1 matches 9 bases. Trimming took 5 bases from V and 1 from J; bases not matched to a gene: 9. CDR3 length: 16 amino acids. CDR1 is SGHDT, CDR2 YYEEEE, per germline.